Presented here are 3 T cell receptor beta chains from one specimen sequenced in a study of CXCR3-negative and CXCR3-positive naive CD8 T cells. The TRB libraries of cDNA were built by UMI-labeled 5' RACE. TCRdb reanalyzed the 5' RACE reads and collapses them to one entry per CDR3 protein, without DNA. This table holds about 92,000 distinct CDR3 sequences. Input material: naive CXCR3- CD8+ T cells from blood. Subset in this sample: CD45RO-CCR7+CD27+CD95- naive CD8+ T cells lacking CXCR3 (TNR3-). All receptors come from a human donor in good health. Some clones in this sample may be carry-over from other donors' samples.

The V gene is TRBV7-9, the J gene TRBJ1-1. CDR1 is SEHNR and CDR2 is FQNEAQ in the germline V gene (reference sequence). The CDR3 runs 15 residues. The CDR3 spells CASSLGGGWLTEAFF.

V usage is TRBV4-2 and J usage is TRBJ1-5. In germline, CDR1 is LGHNA, CDR2 YNFKEQ. The CDR3 extends over 15 amino acids. This CDR3 reads CASSQDLWGNQPQHF.

The chain combines TRBV29-1 with TRBJ1-1; TCRdb reports TRBD1, a call that lacks DNA to check it against. The CDR3 totals 14 residues. Looked up from germline, CDR1 is SQVTM and CDR2 is ANQGSEA. The CDR3 protein is CSVEEGVVGTEAFF.